Listed here are 4 T cell receptor beta chains from one sample, sequenced in a study of CD8 T cells in Susac syndrome. It was with random hexamers that 0.5 to 1 ug RNA was reverse transcribed. TCRdb re-called the immunoSEQ multiplex PCR reads through MiXCR, storing one row per CDR3 protein. The table includes some 120,000 distinct CDR3 sequences, around 92% detected once. Sequenced: CD8+ T cells from PBMCs. All receptors come from a human donor in good health.

The chain employs TRBV19 and TRBJ1-1, with unresolved D. Germline CDR1 is LNHDA and CDR2 is SQIVND (reference sequence). CDR3 length: 12 amino acids. Trimming shortened V by 3 bases and J by 5 bases, and 7 bases separated the two germline ends. The DNA for the CDR3 is TGTGCCAGTAGTATCGGTTGGACTGAAGCTTTCTTT. It translates to CASSIGWTEAFF.

The genes are TRBV14 and TRBJ2-7; no firm D call. Between the trimmed V and J ends, which lost 5 bases and 2 bases, there was a span of 7 bases. The CDR3 contains 12 residues. Germline CDR1 is SGHDN and CDR2 is FVKESK. CDR3 sequence: CASSSDPYEQYF. For the CDR3, the DNA is TGTGCCAGCAGCTCAGACCCCTACGAGCAGTACTTC.

The CDR3 coding sequence is TGTGCCAGCAGCCCCCGGCGGGAGTCAGATACGCAGTATTTT. Protein sequence: CASSPRRESDTQYF. The chain employs TRBV7-3 and TRBJ2-3; TRBD2 matches at 7 bases. The trim removed 5 bases at V and 4 bases at J, leaving 6 bases unmatched. CDR3 size: 14 residues. Germline V CDR1 and CDR2: SGHTA, FQGTGA.

This clonotype appeared a single time. V is TRBV12-3 or TRBV12-4 and J is TRBJ1-1, with a weak D call TRBD1 (6 bases). V gave up 3 bases and J gave up 0 bases, with 14 bases separating them. This CDR3 contains 16 residues. Here the CDR3 DNA reads TGTGCCAGCAGTTTTGGGGGGCGCCTGATGAACACTGAAGCTTTCTTT. Translation: CASSFGGRLMNTEAFF.